What follows are 23 T cell receptor beta chains derived from one specimen sequenced in a study of T cells expressing NK-cell markers. Following a re-call of the 5' RACE reads, TCRdb has one entry per CDR3 protein and lacks DNA. This listing includes over 200,000 distinct CDR3 sequences. The specimen sequenced was blood T cells: a sorted CD56 or NKG2C T cell subset, CD4+ or CD8+ T cells, or bulk PBMC T cells (not recorded which). The receptors here all came from a man aged 18 to 29 in good health.

The V gene is TRBV7-6, the J gene TRBJ1-1. Germline V gene data show CDR1 as SGHVS and CDR2 as FNYEAQ. The CDR3 has 15 residues. The CDR3 reads CASSFLPGINTEAFF.

The chain uses TRBV20-1 and TRBJ2-2; lacking DNA, the TRBD2 call made by TCRdb goes unchecked. This CDR3 spans 14 amino acids. CDR1 is DFQATT, CDR2 SNEGSKA, per germline (reference sequence). CDR3 region: CSVRRGGNTGELFF.

This chain links TRBV20-1 with TRBJ1-1. Germline CDR1 is DFQATT and CDR2 is SNEGSKA (reference sequence). The CDR3 totals 14 residues. This chain's CDR3 is CSARPTSRNTEAFF.

The J gene is TRBJ2-5, the V gene TRBV9; TCRdb's D call of TRBD2 is untestable without DNA. Per germline, CDR1 SGDLS and CDR2 YYNGEE. CDR3 length equals 16 residues. The CDR3 is CASSLGGPGIRETQYF.

This chain links TRBV4-3 with TRBJ2-1; TCRdb's D call, TRBD2, is unchecked because there is no DNA. The CDR3 is 17 residues long. The V gene's germline CDR1 is LGHNA and CDR2 YSLEER. The CDR3: CASSQGSSGSVYNEQFF.

The CDR3 region is CASSIWASRPSYNEQFF. The chain employs TRBV19 and TRBJ2-1; the D call of TRBD2 rests on TCRdb alone, since no DNA is present to check it. Per the germline V gene, CDR1 is LNHDA and CDR2 is SQIVND (reference sequence). This CDR3 contains 17 residues. The variable domain in full, with the rest retrieved from reference TRBV19 and TRBJ2-1, is DGGITQSPKYLFRKEGQNVTLSCEQNLNHDAMYWYRQDPGQGLRLIYYSQIVNDFQKGDIAEGYSVSREKKESFPLTVTSAQKNPTAFYLCASSIWASRPSYNEQFFGPGTRLTVL.

This sequence joins TRBV5-4 and TRBJ2-5; TCRdb's D call of TRBD2 is untestable without DNA. Germline lookup yields CDR1 SGHNT and CDR2 YYREEE (reference sequence). The CDR3 has 19 amino acids. The CDR3 sequence: CASSLGGRGLAALGETQYF. Variable domain in full (rest from reference TRBV5-4 and TRBJ2-5): ETGVTQSPTHLIKTRGQQVTLRCSSQSGHNTVSWYQQALGQGPQFIFQYYREEENGRGNFPPRFSGLQFPNYSSELNVNALELDDSALYLCASSLGGRGLAALGETQYFGPGTRLLVL.

The chain has TRBV20-1 and TRBJ2-1. The germline V gene has CDR1 DFQATT and CDR2 SNEGSKA (reference sequence). The CDR3 runs 16 residues. CDR3 protein: CSALTLREGSFNEQFF.

V is TRBV20-1 and J is TRBJ2-7; TCRdb reports TRBD1, a call that lacks DNA to check it against. The CDR3 is 12 amino acids. Looked up from germline, CDR1 is DFQATT and CDR2 is SNEGSKA (reference sequence). The CDR3 spells CSASVGAWEQYF.

This chain connects TRBV20-1 to TRBJ2-1. This CDR3 region has 17 residues. Germline V gene data show CDR1 as DFQATT and CDR2 as SNEGSKA (reference sequence). The CDR3 is CSASGLPRGSSYNEQFF.

The gene calls are TRBV20-1 and TRBJ2-1; TCRdb designates TRBD1, a call that cannot be tested without DNA. Germline V gene data show CDR1 as DFQATT and CDR2 as SNEGSKA (reference sequence). The CDR3 runs to 13 residues. The CDR3 here is CSVHRTQGNEQFF.

The chain recombines TRBV6-5 with TRBJ2-7. This CDR3 is 16 amino acids long. The germline CDR1 and CDR2 sequences are MNHEY and SVGAGI. CDR3 in amino acids: CASSYSRTVSSYEQYF.

The CDR3 loop reads CSVGDTGGNTEAFF. The chain combines TRBV29-1 with TRBJ1-1; without DNA, the TCRdb call of TRBD1 cannot be checked. This CDR3 spans 14 amino acids. Germline lookup yields CDR1 SQVTM and CDR2 ANQGSEA.

The chain carries TRBV30 and TRBJ1-1. There are 13 residues in the CDR3. Germline CDR1 GTSNPN, CDR2 SVGIG (reference sequence). CDR3 region: CAWRQGLNTEAFF.

V is TRBV5-1 and J is TRBJ2-7. Germline V gene sequence: CDR1 SGHRS, CDR2 YFSETQ. The CDR3 is 12 residues long. The CDR3 loop reads CASSLLSNQQYF.

The chain links TRBV24-1 to TRBJ2-1; the TCRdb call, TRBD1, lacks DNA for checking. The CDR3 has 14 amino acids. Germline V gene sequence: CDR1 KGHDR, CDR2 SFDVKD. CDR3 amino acids: CATSALGGVNEQFF.

J is TRBJ2-3 and V is TRBV6-2 or TRBV6-3. Germline CDR1 reads MNHEY; CDR2 reads SVGEGT. The CDR3 has 12 amino acids. The CDR3 sequence: CASSYIRDTQYF.

The chain links TRBV5-5 to TRBJ1-5. The CDR3 has 16 amino acids. Germline lookup yields CDR1 SGHKS and CDR2 YYEKEE (reference sequence). This chain's CDR3 is CASSLIGSYSNQPQHF.

The CDR3 loop is CASSSTPVQFF. The genes are TRBV7-9 and TRBJ2-1. The V gene's germline CDR1 is SEHNR and CDR2 FQNEAQ (reference sequence). The CDR3 sequence is 11 residues long.

The V gene is TRBV7-9, the J gene TRBJ2-3. CDR1 is SEHNR and CDR2 is FQNEAQ in the germline V gene (reference sequence). This CDR3 is built from 15 residues. The chain's CDR3 is CASSLRWDGTDTQYF.

J is TRBJ2-1 and V is TRBV3-1; the D gene TCRdb calls, TRBD2, cannot be checked with no DNA. CDR3 length equals 15 residues. Germline assignment: CDR1 LGHDT and CDR2 YNNKEL (reference sequence). CDR3 protein: CASSEKGLGQNEQFF.

This chain uses TRBV9 with TRBJ2-1; TCRdb designates TRBD2, a call that cannot be tested without DNA. CDR1 and CDR2 from the germline V gene are SGDLS and YYNGEE. The CDR3 loop spans 19 amino acids. The CDR3 here is CASSVEGSGRPSSYNEQFF.

The CDR3 protein is CASREGGVADTQYF. The chain recombines TRBV2 with TRBJ2-3. The CDR3 totals 14 residues. Germline loops: CDR1 SNHLY, CDR2 FYNNEI.